The 20 T cell receptor beta chains presented below share a single source sample, sequenced in a study of CD8 T cells in Susac syndrome. The RNA, roughly 0.5 to 1 ug, was put through reverse transcription using random hexamers. From the immunoSEQ multiplex PCR reads, TCRdb called clonotypes with MiXCR, one entry per CDR3 protein. The sample has 75,000 to 95,000 distinct CDR3 sequences, about 95% seen once; the top ten hold roughly 0.68%. The sample was CD8+ T cells from PBMCs. The receptors originated from a human donor with Susac syndrome.

The V call is TRBV21-1, the J call TRBJ1-5; the D segment call TRBD1 is taken from the table without a DNA check. TRBV21-1 is a pseudogene segment. The CDR3 runs 15 residues. The CDR3: CASSTKMDWGEPQHF. CDR3 nucleotide sequence: TGTGCCAGCAGCACCAAGATGGACTGGGGTGAGCCCCAGCATTTT.

This rearrangement joins TRBV27 to TRBJ2-7; maybe TRBD1 (6 bases). This CDR3 contains 14 residues. Deletions cut 6 bases from V and 1 base from J, with 13 bases between. Per the germline V gene, CDR1 is MNHEY and CDR2 is SMNVEV (reference sequence). The DNA of the CDR3 is TGTGCCAGCAGCCTCGGACAGCTTTCCTACGAGCAGTACTTC. Translating it yields CASSLGQLSYEQYF.

This chain links TRBV29-1 with TRBJ1-5; no firm D call. V lost 7 bases and J lost 5, with 15 bases in between. The CDR3 is 13 amino acids. Looked up from germline, CDR1 is SQVTM and CDR2 is ANQGSEA. In nucleotides, the CDR3 is TGCAGCGCATCCCTCGGGGTGGATCAGCCCCAGCATTTT. Translating gives CSASLGVDQPQHF.

This chain uses TRBV7-9 with TRBJ1-2; D remains ambiguous. V gave up 1 base and J gave up 8 bases, with 5 bases separating them. The CDR3 is made up of 11 amino acids. Germline V CDR1 and CDR2: SEHNR, FQNEAQ (reference sequence). Here the CDR3 DNA reads TGTGCCAGCAGCTTAGAACGGGGCTACACCTTC. It codes for CASSLERGYTF.

This sequence joins TRBV5-1 and TRBJ1-6; the D gene is possibly TRBD1 (6 bases). The CDR3 has 15 amino acids. Between the trimmed V and J ends, which lost 3 bases and 5 bases, there was a span of 12 bases. Germline lookup yields CDR1 SGHRS and CDR2 YFSETQ. CDR3 DNA sequence: TGCGCCAGCAGCTCGGACAGTCGGAATAATTCACCCCTCCACTTT. It codes for CASSSDSRNNSPLHF.

V usage is TRBV20-1 and J usage is TRBJ2-1; 10 positions agree with TRBD2. The V and J ends lost 3 bases and 3 bases, in that order; junction bases with no gene match: 8. CDR1 DFQATT and CDR2 SNEGSKA come from the germline V gene (reference sequence). This CDR3 has 16 amino acids. The CDR3 nucleotides are TGCAGTGCTAGCGACCTAACTAGCGGGGACTACAATGAGCAGTTCTTC. Its protein product is CSASDLTSGDYNEQFF.

The chain has TRBV20-1 and TRBJ1-2; 10 bases match TRBD1. Germline loops: CDR1 DFQATT, CDR2 SNEGSKA (reference sequence). The CDR3 is 17 residues long. Trimming at V came to 0 bases and at J to 4 bases, leaving 11 bases not matched to a gene. This CDR3 reads CSARDSRGQGVSYGYTF. In DNA form, the CDR3 reads TGCAGTGCTAGAGATTCTCGCGGACAGGGGGTTAGCTATGGCTACACCTTC.

The genes are TRBV2 and TRBJ2-5, with TRBD2 as a possible D gene (5 bases). The CDR3 extends over 12 amino acids. Trimming removed 6 bases at V and 7 bases at J, with 12 bases between. Germline-derived CDR1 and CDR2 are SNHLY and FYNNEI. The CDR3 DNA is TGTGCCAGCAGCCGCGACGCGGGGACCCAGTACTTC. Its translation: CASSRDAGTQYF.

This rearrangement joins TRBV20-1 to TRBJ1-1; D is uncertain. Trimming removed 6 bases at V and 0 bases at J, with 11 bases between. This CDR3 has 13 amino acids. The germline V gene encodes CDR1 DFQATT and CDR2 SNEGSKA (reference sequence). CDR3 sequence: CSADDGLNTEAFF. In nucleotides, the CDR3 is TGCAGTGCCGACGACGGATTGAACACTGAAGCTTTCTTT.

The chain couples TRBV20-1 to TRBJ2-7; 8 nucleotides agree with TRBD1. Germline loops: CDR1 DFQATT, CDR2 SNEGSKA (reference sequence). The CDR3 has 14 residues. V was pared by 4 bases and J by 2 bases, with 7 bases of the junction left unmatched. DNA of the CDR3: TGCAGTGCTATACCCAGGGGGCTCACCTACGAGCAGTACTTC. This gives the protein CSAIPRGLTYEQYF.

CDR3 bases: TGCAGTGTTGCCAACCGGGACGCCTCCTCTGGAAACACCATATATTTT. It is translated as CSVANRDASSGNTIYF. The chain has TRBV20-1 and TRBJ1-3; weak D call: TRBD1 (5 bases). CDR1 is DFQATT, CDR2 SNEGSKA, per germline (reference sequence). This CDR3 contains 16 residues. V was cut by 7 bases and J by 0 bases, with 19 bases left in between.

J is TRBJ2-7 and V is TRBV20-1; possible D gene TRBD2, 5 bases. The germline V gene has CDR1 DFQATT and CDR2 SNEGSKA (reference sequence). Trimming removed 6 bases from V and 2 bases from J, with 11 bases in between. The CDR3 has 12 residues. The CDR3 DNA follows: TGCAGTGCACGGACTGATACCTACGAGCAGTACTTC. Translated, it gives CSARTDTYEQYF.

J is TRBJ2-5 and V is TRBV7-2; 8 bases are shared with TRBD2. V shed 1 base and J 2 bases; nucleotides not matched to a gene: 6. Germline V gene sequence: CDR1 SGHTA, CDR2 FQGNSA. The CDR3 contains 16 residues. The CDR3 DNA follows: TGTGCCAGCAGCTTAGTGAGCGGGGGAGCTCAAGAGACCCAGTACTTC. It yields the protein CASSLVSGGAQETQYF. Filled out from reference TRBV7-2 and TRBJ2-5, the complete variable domain reads GAGVSQSPSNKVTEKGKDVELRCDPISGHTALYWYRQSLGQGLEFLIYFQGNSAPDKSGLPSDRFSAERTGGSVSTLTIQRTQQEDSAVYLCASSLVSGGAQETQYFGPGTRLLVL.

The chain combines TRBV20-1 with TRBJ1-1; a possible D gene is TRBD1 (6 bases). CDR1 is DFQATT, CDR2 SNEGSKA, per germline (reference sequence). V lost 3 bases to trimming and J lost 2 bases, with 13 bases between them. CDR3 length equals 14 residues. The chain's CDR3 is CSARPTGGNTEAFF. CDR3 nucleotide sequence: TGCAGTGCTAGGCCCACGGGGGGCAACACTGAAGCTTTCTTT.

The chain couples TRBV11-2 to TRBJ2-3; 10 nucleotides align to TRBD2. This CDR3 is built from 15 residues. Looked up from germline, CDR1 is SGHAT and CDR2 is FQNNGV. V lost 6 bases and J lost 5; bases outside the gene matches: 8. The DNA for the CDR3 is TGTGCCAGCAGAATGAGCGGGGGGGCCCTAGATACGCAGTATTTT. Translation gives CASRMSGGALDTQYF.

The chain uses TRBV12-3 or TRBV12-4 and TRBJ1-2; a weak D match, TRBD1 (6 bases). V was clipped by 3 bases and J by 5 bases, with 13 bases between them. The CDR3 covers 14 residues. CDR3 coding DNA: TGTGCCAGCAGTTTGAGGGGGGGCGGTTATGGCTACACCTTC. It codes for CASSLRGGGYGYTF.

This clonotype has only one observation. The chain's CDR3 is CASSFQPIPTDTQYF. In DNA, the CDR3 is TGTGCCAGCAGCTTCCAGCCGATTCCCACAGATACGCAGTATTTT. This chain joins TRBV5-4 and TRBJ2-3, with unresolved D. The length of the CDR3 is 15 residues. Germline values: CDR1 SGHNT, CDR2 YYREEE (reference sequence). Trimming took off 2 bases at V and 2 bases at J, with 12 bases between the two ends.

The chain joins TRBV30 to TRBJ2-7; 10 nucleotides agree with TRBD1. CDR1 GTSNPN and CDR2 SVGIG come from the germline V gene (reference sequence). V lost 8 bases, J lost 6 bases, and 10 bases stayed unmatched. The CDR3 length is 13 residues. CDR3 loop: CAGWTGGLREQYF. The CDR3 DNA reads as TGTGCCGGATGGACAGGGGGGCTCCGCGAGCAGTACTTC.

This sequence joins TRBV6-1 and TRBJ2-6, with D possibly matching TRBD1 (5 bases). The CDR3 is 16 amino acids. Germline CDR1 is MNHNS and CDR2 is SASEGT. V was trimmed by 8 bases and J by 0 bases, leaving 14 bases between them. Written as DNA, the CDR3 is TGTGCCAGCCGAGAAGACAGTTTCTCTGGGGCCAACGTCCTGACTTTC. It codes for CASREDSFSGANVLTF.

The chain is built from TRBV4-3 and TRBJ2-3; 9 positions match TRBD2. Germline V CDR1 and CDR2: LGHNA, YSLEER. The CDR3 consists of 16 residues. V was pared by 4 bases and J by 0 bases, with 5 bases of the junction left unmatched. The CDR3 DNA reads as TGCGCCAGCAGCCCCGTAGCGGGGGTAAGCACAGATACGCAGTATTTT. It translates to CASSPVAGVSTDTQYF.